Below, 13 T cell receptor beta chains from the same sample are listed, as sequenced in a study of shared clonotypes between healthy human individuals. Some clones are missing from TCRdb's copy, which holds only in-frame ones; the method was immunoSEQ multiplex PCR. This table holds over 2 million clones, around 95% found once. Sequencing used naive CD4+ T cells sorted from blood. The sample's subset: CD45RA+ positively selected. Source of these receptors: a man aged 18 to 30 in good health.

The chain combines TRBV19 with TRBJ1-3; no reliable D call. CDR3 size: 14 residues. Germline lookup yields CDR1 LNHDA and CDR2 SQIVND (reference sequence). V dropped 4 bases and J dropped 0 bases, with 7 bases sitting between them. The CDR3 here is CASSTESSGNTIYF. The CDR3 DNA is TGTGCCAGTAGTACAGAATCCTCTGGAAACACCATATATTTT.

This rearrangement joins TRBV1 to TRBJ2-5; the table's D call, TRBD2, was not checked against the DNA. TRBV1 is flagged as a pseudogene. CDR3 length: 21 residues. As DNA, the CDR3 is TGCACCAGCAGCCAGCCGACCGGGACTAGCGGGGATTCTAACGGTTGTGAGACCCAGTACTTC. It is translated as CTSSQPTGTSGDSNGCETQYF.

The V call is TRBV11-3, the J call TRBJ2-7; 9 bases line up with TRBD2. V shed 5 bases and J 2 bases; nucleotides not matched to a gene: 7. The CDR3 has 15 residues. Looked up from germline, CDR1 is SGHNT and CDR2 is YENEEA. The CDR3 protein is CASSDRLAATYEQYF. The CDR3 bases are TGTGCCAGCAGCGACCGACTAGCGGCAACCTACGAGCAGTACTTC.

The CDR3 DNA reads TGCGCCAGCAGCTTGGAACTAGCGGGACACAATGAGCAGTTCTTC. Translation gives CASSLELAGHNEQFF. This sequence joins TRBV5-1 and TRBJ2-1, with 10 bases matching TRBD2. This CDR3 has 15 residues. Germline assignment: CDR1 SGHRS and CDR2 YFSETQ. Losses at the gene ends were 0 bases for V and 5 bases for J; bases not matched to a gene: 2.

This chain links TRBV4-3 with TRBJ2-1; 7 positions agree with TRBD2. From germline, CDR1 is LGHNA and CDR2 YSLEER. The CDR3 runs to 15 residues. Trimming at V came to 1 base and at J to 8 bases, leaving 8 bases not matched to a gene. The CDR3 region is CASSQVGGSGYEQFF. The CDR3 nucleotides read TGCGCCAGCAGCCAAGTGGGCGGGAGTGGCTATGAGCAGTTCTTC.

The chain uses TRBV7-2 and TRBJ2-7; possible D gene TRBD2, 6 bases. Deletions cut 5 bases from V and 4 bases from J, with 9 bases between. Germline-derived CDR1 and CDR2 are SGHTA and FQGNSA. This CDR3 is built from 12 residues. The CDR3 DNA reads as TGTGCCAGCAGCACGGACTATTACGAGCAGTACTTC. Its protein product is CASSTDYYEQYF.

The chain employs TRBV6-1 and TRBJ1-4; TRBD1 agrees at 9 bases. The V gene end was trimmed by 10 bases and the J gene end by 3 bases; junction bases not matched to a gene: 3. The CDR3 contains 13 residues. Germline V gene sequence: CDR1 MNHNS, CDR2 SASEGT. This CDR3 reads CATWTGANEKLFF. Written as DNA, the CDR3 is TGTGCCACCTGGACAGGGGCTAATGAAAAACTGTTTTTT.

V gene TRBV10-3 combines with J gene TRBJ2-7; no clear D. The ends were cut back, 5 bases at V and 1 base at J, with 12 bases in the middle. This CDR3 has 14 amino acids. In germline, CDR1 is ENHRY, CDR2 SYGVKD. The CDR3 nucleotides are TGTGCCATCAGTCTGGGTCAGAGTTCCTACGAGCAGTACTTC. Translated, it gives CAISLGQSSYEQYF.

The chain couples TRBV7-9 to TRBJ2-1; D possibly corresponds to TRBD2 (6 bases). Germline CDR1 is SEHNR and CDR2 is FQNEAQ (reference sequence). V was shortened by 1 base and J by 4 bases, with 17 bases between the two germline ends. The CDR3 runs 17 residues. Written as DNA, the CDR3 is TGTGCCAGCAGCTTAGTGTCGGGGCTAGCGAGTTACAATGAGCAGTTCTTC. It encodes CASSLVSGLASYNEQFF. Using reference TRBV7-9 and TRBJ2-1 for the parts outside the CDR3, the full variable domain is DTGVSQNPRHKITKRGQNVTFRCDPISEHNRLYWYRQTLGQGPEFLTYFQNEAQLEKSRLLSDRFSAERPKGSFSTLEIQRTEQGDSAMYLCASSLVSGLASYNEQFFGPGTRLTVL.

In DNA, the CDR3 is TGTGCCAGCAGCTCACAACGACCGGGACCGAATTCACCCCTCCACTTT. Its translation: CASSSQRPGPNSPLHF. The chain has TRBV5-4 and TRBJ1-6; weak D call: TRBD1 (5 bases). V shed 3 bases and J shed 7 bases, with 17 bases lying between them. In germline, CDR1 is SGHNT, CDR2 YYREEE (reference sequence). CDR3 length: 16 amino acids.

This chain connects TRBV11-2 to TRBJ2-3; 13 bases agree with TRBD2. The CDR3 is 16 residues long. The trim removed 4 bases at V and 5 bases at J, leaving 6 bases unmatched. Germline V lookup: CDR1 SGHAT, CDR2 FQNNGV. This chain's CDR3 is CASSSGGLAGLDTQYF. Written as DNA, the CDR3 is TGTGCCAGCAGCTCAGGGGGACTAGCGGGGTTAGATACGCAGTATTTT.

CDR3: CASSNDQGRKETQYF. CDR3 DNA sequence: TGTGCCAGCAGCAATGATCAGGGGAGGAAAGAGACCCAGTACTTC. The V gene is TRBV21-1, the J gene TRBJ2-5. TRBV21-1 is shown as a pseudogene. This CDR3 contains 15 residues.

The table lists this clone with a count of one. The chain has TRBV28 and TRBJ1-1, with 7 bases identical to TRBD1. The CDR3 spans 15 residues. J gave up 2 bases and V 5 bases, and 8 bases lay outside the gene matches. Germline CDR1 and CDR2: MDHEN and SYDVKM. The CDR3 DNA sequence: TGTGCCAGCAGTCCGTCGACAGGGCCTAACACTGAAGCTTTCTTT. Its protein product is CASSPSTGPNTEAFF.